The text below deals with one TCR beta chain. The antigen is unknown. CDR1 is MRHNA, CDR2 SNTAGT, per germline. Trimming removed 7 bases at V and 1 base at J, with 10 bases between. The CDR3 has 13 amino acids. Generated by immunoSEQ multiplex PCR, the TCRdb table keeps only in-frame clones and is missing some. The repertoire includes 2,800 or so clones, more than 65% of them detected once, and roughly 5% sits in the top ten. This specimen comes from a study of high-grade serous ovarian cancer treatment subgroups. Study overall: Mean per sample: around 13,000 reads, some 8,100 unique TCR beta rearrangements.

Tumor samples were obtained before definitive surgery or chemotherapy. General study points: Higher neoantigen levels went with greater TCR clonal relatedness. Bulk tumor TCR sequencing gave no spatial information.

The chain carries TRBV6-4 and TRBJ2-5, with D unclear. The sequenced material came from tumor tissue. The TCR comes from a human donor with high-grade serous ovarian cancer. CDR3 bases: TGTGCCAGCAATCTAGGCGGCCAAGAGACCCAGTACTTC. Amino acid sequence: CASNLGGQETQYF.